These 8 T cell receptor beta chains were sequenced from one sample in a study of shared T cell receptors in the human thymus. Assay used: immunoSEQ multiplex PCR; TCRdb lists only in-frame clones, some missing. The sample holds 500,000 to 750,000 clones; approximately 90% are singletons and the top ten take about 0.01%. A further study also used this sample, focusing on human thymus T cells.

Sequencing input: thymocytes. The receptor set was obtained from a boy in the first two years of life with a congenital heart defect.

The chain combines TRBV15 with TRBJ2-3, with a tentative D call TRBD2 (6 bases). V lost 0 bases to trimming and J lost 0 bases, with 13 bases between them. The CDR3 is 17 amino acids. The V gene's germline CDR1 is LNHNV and CDR2 YYDKDF (reference sequence). CDR3 loop: CATSRDFRGLSTDTQYF. In DNA, the CDR3 is TGTGCCACCAGCAGAGATTTTAGGGGACTGAGCACAGATACGCAGTATTTT. The full variable domain, rest sourced from reference TRBV15 and TRBJ2-3, is DAMVIQNPRYQVTQFGKPVTLSCSQTLNHNVMYWYQQKSSQAPKLLFHYYDKDFNNEADTPDNFQSRRPNTSFCFLDIRSPGLGDTAMYLCATSRDFRGLSTDTQYFGPGTRLTVL.

The gene calls are TRBV5-6 and TRBJ1-4; no definite D call. CDR3 length: 11 amino acids. From germline, CDR1 is SGHDT and CDR2 YYEEEE. Between the trimmed V and J ends, which lost 4 bases and 6 bases, there was a span of 4 bases. The DNA of the CDR3 is TGTGCCAGCAGCACAGATGAAAAACTGTTTTTT. Protein product: CASSTDEKLFF.

V gene TRBV4-3 combines with J gene TRBJ2-1; 7 nucleotides agree with TRBD2. J gave up 0 bases and V 4 bases, and 12 bases lay outside the gene matches. This CDR3 contains 18 residues. Germline assignment: CDR1 LGHNA and CDR2 YSLEER. The CDR3 spells CASSRRERGPSSYNEQFF. CDR3 DNA sequence: TGCGCCAGCAGCCGAAGGGAGCGGGGTCCGAGCTCCTACAATGAGCAGTTCTTC.

This chain joins TRBV14 and TRBJ2-2; D unclear. Deletions cut 3 bases from V and 1 base from J, with 6 bases between. The CDR3 consists of 14 residues. Germline V gene data show CDR1 as SGHDN and CDR2 as FVKESK. CDR3 in amino acids: CASSHQENTGELFF. As DNA, the CDR3 is TGTGCCAGCAGCCATCAGGAGAACACCGGGGAGCTGTTTTTT.

The chain employs TRBV11-3 and TRBJ1-5; D may be TRBD1 (5 bases). The CDR3 is made up of 14 amino acids. From germline, CDR1 is SGHNT and CDR2 YENEEA. The V end lost 1 base, the J end lost 5 bases, and 9 bases lay between the germline ends. Here the CDR3 DNA reads TGTGCCAGCAGCTTAGGAGGGGAGGATCAGCCCCAGCATTTT. This codes for CASSLGGEDQPQHF.

The V call is TRBV7-9, the J call TRBJ2-5, with D possibly matching TRBD2 (5 bases). Trimming took off 10 bases at V and 12 bases at J, with 9 bases between the two ends. In germline, CDR1 is SEHNR, CDR2 FQNEAQ (reference sequence). The CDR3 loop spans 8 amino acids. DNA of the CDR3: TGTGCCATCGACGGGGAGTACTTC. This sequence encodes CAIDGEYF. Using reference TRBV7-9 and TRBJ2-5 for the parts outside the CDR3, the full variable domain is DTGVSQNPRHKITKRGQNVTFRCDPISEHNRLYWYRQTLGQGPEFLTYFQNEAQLEKSRLLSDRFSAERPKGSFSTLEIQRTEQGDSAMYLCAIDGEYFGPGTRLLVL.

The V call is TRBV5-1, the J call TRBJ2-3, with D perhaps matching TRBD1 (5 bases). In germline, CDR1 is SGHRS, CDR2 YFSETQ. This CDR3 has 15 amino acids. Trimming removed 4 bases from V and 6 bases from J, with 18 bases in between. CDR3 residues: CASSTGRTITDTQYF. The CDR3 region has the DNA TGCGCCAGCAGCACTGGACGGACAATCACGGATACGCAGTATTTT.

The chain couples TRBV28 to TRBJ2-1; D unclear. Trimming removed 10 bases at V and 5 bases at J, with 21 bases between. Germline lookup yields CDR1 MDHEN and CDR2 SYDVKM. The CDR3 has 15 residues. The CDR3 DNA follows: TGTGCCACCTACCCGCGCGGAGCGAAAGACAATGAGCAGTTCTTC. Amino acids: CATYPRGAKDNEQFF.